A selection of T cell receptor beta chains follows, all from one sample in a study of T cell responses to AZD1222 COVID-19 vaccine. TCRdb keeps only in-frame clones here, not all; method: immunoSEQ multiplex PCR. The sample includes about 120,000 clones, about 85% of them seen just once. The specimen was peripheral blood, collected on day 0 of AZD1222 vaccination. All receptors come from an adult in good health. The CDR3 runs from the conserved cysteine through the conserved F or W. D genes are given only for firm matches. A clone size is listed for some rows: how often the clone was seen (once, few, many), or a class if it is expanded.

size: few; D: NA; V: TRBV27; J: TRBJ1-2; CDR3: CATRRGRGYGYTF; DNA: TGTGCCACCCGGCGGGGTAGAGGCTATGGCTACACCTTC
size: once; D: NA; V: TRBV21-1; J: TRBJ1-6; CDR3: CASSITPSSYNSPLHF; DNA: TGTGCCAGCAGCATAACACCGAGCTCCTATAATTCACCCCTCCACTTT
size: NA; D: NA; V: TRBV3-1/TRBV3-2; J: TRBJ1-1; CDR3: CASSQEGVNTEAFF; DNA: TGTGCCAGCAGCCAAGAGGGGGTGAACACTGAAGCTTTCTTT
size: NA; D: NA; V: TRBV3-1/TRBV3-2; J: TRBJ1-6; CDR3: CASSPGAVASPLHF; DNA: TGTGCCAGCAGCCCCGGCGCAGTGGCATCACCCCTCCACTTT
size: once; D: TRBD1; V: TRBV2; J: TRBJ1-4; CDR3: CASRIQGLNEKLFF; DNA: TGTGCCAGCAGAATACAGGGGCTTAATGAAAAACTGTTTTTT
size: NA; D: NA; V: TRBV11-2; J: TRBJ2-4; CDR3: CASSLDGQVYSLGSF; DNA: TGTGCCAGCAGCTTAGATGGGCAGGTTTACTCCCTCGGGAGCTTC
size: once; D: TRBD1; V: TRBV6-2/TRBV6-3; J: TRBJ1-5; CDR3: CASSLQGADQPQHF; DNA: TGTGCCAGCAGTCTCCAGGGGGCTGATCAGCCCCAGCATTTT
size: NA; D: TRBD1; V: TRBV7-2; J: TRBJ1-1; CDR3: CASSTRQGARTEAFF; DNA: TGTGCCAGCAGCACCCGACAGGGGGCCCGAACTGAAGCTTTCTTT
size: NA; D: NA; V: TRBV23-1; J: TRBJ1-5; CDR3: CASSQSYPINQPQHF; DNA: TGCGCCAGCAGTCAATCTTACCCGATCAATCAGCCCCAGCATTTT
size: NA; D: NA; V: TRBV21-1; J: TRBJ1-2; CDR3: CASSTETGRGTVNYGYTF; DNA: TGTGCCAGCAGCACTGAGACAGGGAGGGGTACGGTGAACTATGGCTACACCTTC
size: NA; D: TRBD1; V: TRBV28; J: TRBJ1-2; CDR3: CASSLGTDVDTF; DNA: TGTGCCAGCAGTTTAGGGACAGATGTAGACACCTTC
size: NA; D: TRBD2; V: TRBV18; J: TRBJ2-1; CDR3: CASSKSGSHNEQFF; DNA: TGTGCCAGCTCCAAGAGCGGGAGTCACAATGAGCAGTTCTTC
size: NA; D: NA; V: TRBV7-3; J: TRBJ2-3; CDR3: CASSLMGAEDTQYF; DNA: TGTGCCAGCAGCTTAATGGGGGCCGAAGATACGCAGTATTTT
size: once; D: TRBD1; V: TRBV11-3; J: TRBJ2-2; CDR3: CASSFGGQGATGELFF; DNA: TGTGCCAGCAGCTTTGGGGGACAGGGGGCGACCGGGGAGCTGTTTTTT
size: few; D: NA; V: TRBV28; J: TRBJ1-1; CDR3: CAIIRTQGNTEAFF; DNA: TGTGCCATCATCAGGACCCAGGGGAACACTGAAGCTTTCTTT
size: NA; D: NA; V: TRBV10-3; J: TRBJ1-6; CDR3: CAISESQKNSPLHF; DNA: TGTGCCATCAGTGAGTCACAGAAAAATTCACCCCTCCACTTT
size: few; D: NA; V: TRBV10-1; J: TRBJ2-7; CDR3: CASPEARGPFYEQYF; DNA: TGCGCCAGCCCCGAGGCTCGCGGGCCTTTCTACGAGCAGTACTTC
size: once; D: TRBD2; V: TRBV15; J: TRBJ2-5; CDR3: CATSRDRTSGPQETQYF; DNA: TGTGCCACCAGCAGAGACCGGACTAGCGGGCCCCAAGAGACCCAGTACTTC
size: NA; D: NA; V: TRBV27; J: TRBJ1-1; CDR3: CASSLSSGMGTEAFF; DNA: TGTGCCAGCAGTTTATCGTCGGGGATGGGCACTGAAGCTTTCTTT
size: NA; D: NA; V: TRBV18; J: TRBJ2-3; CDR3: CASSPGTDTQYF; DNA: TGTGCCAGCTCACCGGGCACAGATACGCAGTATTTT
size: NA; D: TRBD1; V: TRBV3-1/TRBV3-2; J: TRBJ1-2; CDR3: CASNRGDGTNYGYTF; DNA: TGTGCCAGCAACAGGGGGGACGGAACTAACTATGGCTACACCTTC
size: NA; D: NA; V: TRBV29-1; J: TRBJ2-5; CDR3: CSVELAGRETQYF; DNA: TGCAGCGTTGAACTGGCCGGCCGGGAGACCCAGTACTTC
size: NA; D: NA; V: TRBV6-6; J: TRBJ1-2; CDR3: CASSYSAPSIGGYTF; DNA: TGTGCCAGCAGTTACTCGGCTCCCTCAATTGGCGGCTACACCTTC
size: NA; D: NA; V: TRBV14; J: TRBJ1-4; CDR3: CASSHLQGTNEKLFF; DNA: TGTGCCAGCAGCCACCTACAGGGAACTAATGAAAAACTGTTTTTT
size: NA; D: NA; V: TRBV11-2; J: TRBJ2-7; CDR3: CASSPGSVTYEQYF; DNA: TGTGCCAGCAGCCCCGGGAGTGTGACCTACGAGCAGTACTTC
size: NA; D: NA; V: TRBV5-1; J: TRBJ1-2; CDR3: CASSLYRHNYGYTF; DNA: TGCGCCAGCAGCTTGTATCGTCACAACTATGGCTACACCTTC
size: NA; D: NA; V: TRBV21-1; J: TRBJ1-2; CDR3: CASNRDREDYGYTF; DNA: TGTGCCAGCAACCGGGACAGGGAAGACTATGGCTACACCTTC
size: NA; D: NA; V: TRBV4-1; J: TRBJ1-2; CDR3: CASSPLRGVWGYTF; DNA: TGCGCCAGCAGCCCTCTTAGGGGAGTATGGGGCTACACCTTC
size: NA; D: NA; V: TRBV28; J: TRBJ1-1; CDR3: CASSLYSLGTEAFF; DNA: TGTGCCAGCAGTTTATACTCCTTAGGGACTGAAGCTTTCTTT